The 20 T cell receptor beta chains reported below all come from one sample, sequenced in a study of cytomegalovirus exposure and HLA in healthy donors (dated 2017 in TCRdb). Libraries were constructed by the immunoSEQ multiplex PCR assay. For the multiplex PCR, a mixture combining 60 forward primers for TCR Vbeta segments and 13 reverse primers for TCR Jbeta segments was used. The immuneACCESS repertoire file appears here via TCRdb, limited to in-frame rearrangements. These files lack a portion of the clones; in checked studies, under half of the deficit traces to unresolved V genes, and the cause of the others is not known. A total of under 150,000 clones appear in this sample, roughly four fifths of them only once. The ten top clones hold approximately 5.6% of the sample. Sequenced input: PBMCs. These receptors came from a middle-aged woman in good health and CMV-seropositive.

CDR3 sequence: CAWHESGTWSYEQYF. CDR3 DNA sequence: TGTGCCTGGCATGAAAGCGGGACATGGTCCTACGAGCAGTACTTC. This chain links TRBV30 with TRBJ2-7, with D perhaps TRBD2 (7 bases). Germline V lookup: CDR1 GTSNPN, CDR2 SVGIG (reference sequence). CDR3 length equals 15 residues. V dropped 5 bases and J dropped 1 base, with 18 bases sitting between them.

This chain joins TRBV29-1 and TRBJ1-2; possible D gene TRBD1, 5 bases. V lost 6 bases and J 0 bases, leaving 8 bases between the germline ends. Germline-derived CDR1 and CDR2 are SQVTM and ANQGSEA. The CDR3 extends over 12 amino acids. The DNA of the CDR3 is TGCAGCGTCGCGACAGCTAACTATGGCTACACCTTC. It translates to CSVATANYGYTF.

The rearrangement uses TRBV5-4 and TRBJ2-5; the match to TRBD1 covers 10 bases. CDR1 and CDR2 from the germline V gene are SGHNT and YYREEE (reference sequence). V trimming: 0 bases; J trimming: 5 bases; junction bases outside the gene matches: 4. There are 15 residues in the CDR3. CDR3 bases: TGTGCCAGCAGCTTGGGGGACAGGGGCCAGGAGACCCAGTACTTC. Its translation is CASSLGDRGQETQYF. Variable domain in full (rest from reference TRBV5-4 and TRBJ2-5): ETGVTQSPTHLIKTRGQQVTLRCSSQSGHNTVSWYQQALGQGPQFIFQYYREEENGRGNFPPRFSGLQFPNYSSELNVNALELDDSALYLCASSLGDRGQETQYFGPGTRLLVL.

This clone showed up just a few times. The chain employs TRBV4-3 and TRBJ1-1, with D possibly matching TRBD1 (6 bases). Germline-derived CDR1 and CDR2 are LGHNA and YSLEER. CDR3 length: 16 amino acids. The V and J ends lost 0 bases and 5 bases respectively, with 16 bases between them. The CDR3 loop reads CASSQEENPQGTEAFF. CDR3 bases: TGCGCCAGCAGCCAAGAAGAGAATCCCCAGGGGACTGAAGCTTTCTTT.

V and J are TRBV5-1 and TRBJ1-2; 7 bases line up with TRBD1. Germline V gives CDR1 SGHRS, CDR2 YFSETQ. With V trimmed by 4 bases and J by 2 bases, 5 bases remained unmatched. The CDR3 is 14 residues long. As DNA, the CDR3 is TGCGCCAGCAGCCCCCAGGGACAGAACTATGGCTACACCTTC. Translated, it gives CASSPQGQNYGYTF. The whole variable domain, filled in from reference TRBV5-1 and TRBJ1-2, reads KAGVTQTPRYLIKTRGQQVTLSCSPISGHRSVSWYQQTPGQGLQFLFEYFSETQRNKGNFPGRFSGRQFSNSRSEMNVSTLELGDSALYLCASSPQGQNYGYTFGSGTRLTVV.

The chain links TRBV9 to TRBJ1-2; TRBD1 matches at 8 bases. CDR3 length: 15 amino acids. In germline, CDR1 is SGDLS, CDR2 YYNGEE. Trimming removed 0 bases from V and 4 bases from J; junction bases left unmatched: 5. This CDR3 is CASSVGQGASYGYTF. CDR3 in DNA: TGTGCCAGCAGCGTAGGGCAGGGGGCAAGCTATGGCTACACCTTC.

The chain combines TRBV9 with TRBJ1-3; no clear D gene. The germline CDR1 and CDR2 sequences are SGDLS and YYNGEE. V was trimmed by 7 bases and J by 2 bases, leaving 7 bases between them. The CDR3 has 12 amino acids. The CDR3 region is CASAGAGNTIYF. CDR3 DNA: TGTGCCAGCGCCGGGGCTGGAAACACCATATATTTT.

V is TRBV9 and J is TRBJ1-1, with TRBD1 identical over 8 bases. Looked up from germline, CDR1 is SGDLS and CDR2 is YYNGEE. This CDR3 spans 17 amino acids. Trimming took 4 bases from V and 5 from J; bases not matched to a gene: 16. CDR3 nucleotide sequence: TGTGCCAGCAGCCGCCGACCTTACAGGGGGGTGGGAACTGAAGCTTTCTTT. Protein sequence: CASSRRPYRGVGTEAFF. Together with reference TRBV9 and TRBJ1-1, the CDR3 gives the full variable domain: DSGVTQTPKHLITATGQRVTLRCSPRSGDLSVYWYQQSLDQGLQFLIQYYNGEERAKGNILERFSAQQFPDLHSELNLSSLELGDSALYFCASSRRPYRGVGTEAFFGQGTRLTVV.

This chain uses TRBV11-2 with TRBJ2-1; D uncertain. The germline V and J ends were trimmed by 5 bases and 6 bases, with 11 bases remaining between them. CDR3 size: 13 residues. Germline CDR1 and CDR2: SGHAT and FQNNGV. The CDR3 sequence: CASSPALGNEQFF. Here the CDR3 DNA reads TGTGCCAGCAGCCCCGCGCTTGGCAATGAGCAGTTCTTC. Full variable domain (missing parts from reference TRBV11-2 and TRBJ2-1): EAGVAQSPRYKIIEKRQSVAFWCNPISGHATLYWYQQILGQGPKLLIQFQNNGVVDDSQLPKDRFSAERLKGVDSTLKIQPAKLEDSAVYLCASSPALGNEQFFGPGTRLTVL.

The rearrangement links TRBV2 to TRBJ1-2, with D hard to call. This CDR3 is 8 amino acids long. Trimming pared 11 bases from V and 7 bases from J, leaving 5 bases between. In germline, CDR1 is SNHLY, CDR2 FYNNEI. CDR3 nucleotides: TGTGCCGGAGTTGGCTACACCTTC. Its protein is CAGVGYTF. Full variable domain (remainder filled in from reference TRBV2 and TRBJ1-2): EPEVTQTPSHQVTQMGQEVILRCVPISNHLYFYWYRQILGQKVEFLVSFYNNEISEKSEIFDDQFSVERPDGSNFTLKIRSTKLEDSAMYFCAGVGYTFGSGTRLTVV.

The chain uses TRBV5-8 and TRBJ2-5; D is uncertain. From germline, CDR1 is SGHTS and CDR2 YDEGEE. With 0 bases removed from V and 1 base from J, the gap between germline ends came to 13 bases. The CDR3 covers 16 residues. CDR3: CASSLVLSLPQETQYF. CDR3 in DNA: TGTGCCAGCAGCTTGGTACTTAGTCTACCCCAAGAGACCCAGTACTTC.

The J gene is TRBJ2-5, the V gene TRBV19; 12 bases are a match to TRBD1. The J call is in doubt because the DNA end fits TRBJ2-7 better. The CDR3 loop spans 13 amino acids. Germline loops: CDR1 LNHDA, CDR2 SQIVND (reference sequence). CDR3 sequence reads: CASRGQGASEQYF. In DNA form, the CDR3 reads TGTGCCTCGCGGGGACAGGGGGCATCCGAGCAGTACTTC.

The chain uses TRBV7-6 and TRBJ1-5, with no clear D. Trimming took off 5 bases at V and 5 bases at J, with 10 bases between the two ends. CDR3 length: 13 residues. CDR1 and CDR2 from the germline V gene are SGHVS and FNYEAQ. The CDR3 DNA reads as TGTGCCAGCAGCGCAGGTCAGGATCAGCCCCAGCATTTT. Protein product: CASSAGQDQPQHF.

This clone was counted once. J is TRBJ2-5 and V is TRBV30; 7 bases map to TRBD2. Near its end, the DNA agrees better with TRBJ2-7, so the J call may be wrong. Germline V gives CDR1 GTSNPN, CDR2 SVGIG (reference sequence). The CDR3 has 14 residues. The CDR3 region is CAWSVGGSLYEQYF. CDR3 DNA: TGTGCCTGGAGTGTGGGGGGGTCCCTCTACGAGCAGTACTTC.

This clone was counted a few times. The rearrangement joins TRBV7-9 to TRBJ2-3; D is uncertain. This CDR3 is built from 12 residues. V was clipped by 5 bases and J by 4 bases, with 7 bases between them. CDR1 is SEHNR, CDR2 FQNEAQ, per germline (reference sequence). In DNA, the CDR3 is TGTGCCAGCAGCCCTATAGCAGATACGCAGTATTTT. It yields the protein CASSPIADTQYF.

The chain carries TRBV4-3 and TRBJ1-2; 8 bases match TRBD1. The CDR3 consists of 15 residues. Germline V lookup: CDR1 LGHNA, CDR2 YSLEER. V lost 3 bases and J lost 3; bases outside the gene matches: 6. CDR3 loop: CASSQGTGQDYGYTF. The DNA for the CDR3 is TGCGCCAGCAGCCAGGGGACGGGACAGGACTATGGCTACACCTTC.

This chain joins TRBV13 and TRBJ1-3; 8 nucleotides line up with TRBD1. The V gene end was trimmed by 6 bases and the J gene end by 2 bases; junction bases not matched to a gene: 9. From germline, CDR1 is PRHDT and CDR2 FYEKMQ (reference sequence). CDR3 size: 16 residues. The chain's CDR3 is CASSYKPDRAGNTIYF. Written as DNA, the CDR3 is TGTGCCAGCAGTTATAAACCGGACAGGGCTGGAAACACCATATATTTT.

The J gene is TRBJ1-3, the V gene TRBV28; no definite D call. CDR1 is MDHEN, CDR2 SYDVKM, per germline. Trimming left V 2 bases short and J 0 bases short, with 5 bases between. CDR3 length equals 14 residues. The chain's CDR3 is CASSLPGSGNTIYF. Here the CDR3 DNA reads TGTGCCAGCAGTTTACCGGGCTCTGGAAACACCATATATTTT.

V is TRBV28 and J is TRBJ2-3; 10 positions match TRBD2. CDR3 length equals 17 residues. Germline assignment: CDR1 MDHEN and CDR2 SYDVKM. V gave up 3 bases and J gave up 4 bases; unmatched junction bases: 10. CDR3 loop: CASSFRKLAGFADTQYF. CDR3 DNA: TGTGCCAGCAGTTTCCGAAAACTAGCGGGATTCGCAGATACGCAGTATTTT.

The gene calls are TRBV4-2 and TRBJ2-1, with 10 bases lining up with TRBD2. The CDR3 covers 15 residues. Germline trimming cut 1 base from V and 6 bases from J; bases unmatched to any gene: 3. The germline V gene encodes CDR1 LGHNA and CDR2 YNFKEQ. DNA of the CDR3: TGTGCCAGCAGCCAAGGGGCTAGCGGGGGCAATGAGCAGTTCTTC. This encodes CASSQGASGGNEQFF.